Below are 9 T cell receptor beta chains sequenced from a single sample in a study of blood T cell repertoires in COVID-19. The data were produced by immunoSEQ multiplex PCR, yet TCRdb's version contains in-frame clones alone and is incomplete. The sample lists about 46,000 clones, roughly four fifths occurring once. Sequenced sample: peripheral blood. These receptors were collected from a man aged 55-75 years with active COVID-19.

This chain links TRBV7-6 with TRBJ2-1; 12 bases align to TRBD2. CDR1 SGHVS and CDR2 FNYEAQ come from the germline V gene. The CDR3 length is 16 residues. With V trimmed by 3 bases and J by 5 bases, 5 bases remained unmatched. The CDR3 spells CASSFGTSGPHNEQFF. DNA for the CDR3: TGTGCCAGCAGCTTCGGGACTAGCGGGCCCCACAATGAGCAGTTCTTC.

The chain's CDR3 is CASSPGGLGRTGELFF. CDR3 coding DNA: TGTGCCAGCAGCCCAGGGGGACTAGGGCGCACCGGGGAGCTGTTTTTT. This chain links TRBV9 with TRBJ2-2; TRBD2 is a possible D gene (8 bases). The CDR3 spans 16 residues. With 4 bases removed from V and 4 bases from J, the gap between germline ends came to 17 bases. Germline loops: CDR1 SGDLS, CDR2 YYNGEE. The variable domain in full, with the rest retrieved from reference TRBV9 and TRBJ2-2, is DSGVTQTPKHLITATGQRVTLRCSPRSGDLSVYWYQQSLDQGLQFLIQYYNGEERAKGNILERFSAQQFPDLHSELNLSSLELGDSALYFCASSPGGLGRTGELFFGEGSRLTVL.

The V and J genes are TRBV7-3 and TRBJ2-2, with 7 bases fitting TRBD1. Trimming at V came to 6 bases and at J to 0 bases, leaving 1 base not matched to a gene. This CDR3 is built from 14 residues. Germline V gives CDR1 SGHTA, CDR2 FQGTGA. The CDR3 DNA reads TGTGCCAGCAGGGGGACAGCGAACACCGGGGAGCTGTTTTTT. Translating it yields CASRGTANTGELFF.

The CDR3 loop is CASRSYRARASYNSPLHF. The CDR3 nucleotides read TGTGCCAGCAGATCTTACAGGGCGAGGGCGTCCTATAATTCACCCCTCCACTTT. V and J are TRBV3-1 (or the pseudogene TRBV3-2) and TRBJ1-6, with TRBD1 as a possible D gene (6 bases). Germline V CDR1 and CDR2: LGHDT, YNNKEL (reference sequence). V dropped 6 bases and J dropped 1 base, with 19 bases sitting between them. The CDR3 totals 18 residues.

CDR3 nucleotides: TGCAGCGTTGGGCAGGGGAGTGACACTGAAGCTTTCTTT. As protein: CSVGQGSDTEAFF. This chain joins TRBV29-1 and TRBJ1-1, with D possibly TRBD1 on 6 matching bases. The CDR3 extends over 13 amino acids. Trimming removed 4 bases at V and 3 bases at J, with 12 bases between. The germline gives CDR1 SQVTM, CDR2 ANQGSEA.

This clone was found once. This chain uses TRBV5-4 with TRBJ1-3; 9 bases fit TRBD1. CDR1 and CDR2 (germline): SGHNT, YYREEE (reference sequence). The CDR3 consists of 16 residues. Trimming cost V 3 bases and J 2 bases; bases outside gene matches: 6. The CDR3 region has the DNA TGTGCCAGCAGCTCCAGGACAGGGGAAGCTGGAAACACCATATATTTT. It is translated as CASSSRTGEAGNTIYF. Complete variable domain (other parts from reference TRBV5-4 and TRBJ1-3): ETGVTQSPTHLIKTRGQQVTLRCSSQSGHNTVSWYQQALGQGPQFIFQYYREEENGRGNFPPRFSGLQFPNYSSELNVNALELDDSALYLCASSSRTGEAGNTIYFGEGSWLTVV.

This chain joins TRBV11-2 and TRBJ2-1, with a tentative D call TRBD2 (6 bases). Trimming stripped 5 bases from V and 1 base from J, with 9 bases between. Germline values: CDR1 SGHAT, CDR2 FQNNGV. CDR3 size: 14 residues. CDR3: CASSGAGSYNEQFF. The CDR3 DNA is TGTGCCAGCAGCGGCGCGGGATCCTACAATGAGCAGTTCTTC.

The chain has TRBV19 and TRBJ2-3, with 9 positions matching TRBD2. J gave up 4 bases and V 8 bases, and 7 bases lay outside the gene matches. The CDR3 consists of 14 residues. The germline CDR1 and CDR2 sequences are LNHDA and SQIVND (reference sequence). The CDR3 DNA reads TGTGCCAGTGCAAGCGGGAGGAACGCAGATACGCAGTATTTT. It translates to CASASGRNADTQYF. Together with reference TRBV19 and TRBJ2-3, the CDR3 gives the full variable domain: DGGITQSPKYLFRKEGQNVTLSCEQNLNHDAMYWYRQDPGQGLRLIYYSQIVNDFQKGDIAEGYSVSREKKESFPLTVTSAQKNPTAFYLCASASGRNADTQYFGPGTRLTVL.

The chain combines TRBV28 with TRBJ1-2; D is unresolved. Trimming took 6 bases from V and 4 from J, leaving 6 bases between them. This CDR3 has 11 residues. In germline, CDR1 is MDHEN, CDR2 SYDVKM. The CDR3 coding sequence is TGTGCCAGCAGCCGTATCTATGGCTACACCTTC. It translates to CASSRIYGYTF.